This paragraph covers one TCR beta chain sequence. This clonotype was observed many times. It has no known antigen specificity. Per-base qualities were not stored, and no clone one base away is much larger. The data were obtained in a study of neurological immune-mediated disorders (dated by TCRdb to the late 2010s). Describing the broader study: Of the roughly 34 multiple sclerosis patients, about 30 had relapsing-remitting MS and 3 had secondary progressive MS. Peripheral blood TCR-beta repertoires from HTLV-I-associated myelopathy (HAM/TSP) patients, multiple sclerosis patients and healthy controls were compared by UMI-based sequencing. The 95 to 110 TCR-beta libraries covered PBMC samples along with longitudinal samples, technical triplicates, and paired sorted CD4+ and CD8+ T-cell subsets. The cohort included about 70 subjects: 14 with HAM/TSP, some 34 with multiple sclerosis, and around 20 healthy controls.

From the cysteine up to the phenylalanine, the CDR3 has a length of 18 residues. Kept here is only the CDR3 DNA, which spans 54 bases and is read in frame from base 1. CDR1 and CDR2 (DFQATT, SNEGSKA) derive from the germline V gene (reference sequence). From V the trimming removes 2 bases and from J it removes 3 bases, while the gene matches leave 12 bases of the junction unaccounted for. To synthesize cDNA, template-switch 5'RACE was performed with a primer carrying a 10-nucleotide random unique molecular identifier so that each TCR transcript was tagged. Every sequencing run covered 15-18 subjects and yielded more than 160 million TCR-beta sequences. The RNeasy kit was used to extract total RNA. The KAPA Real-time Library Amplification kit was used to amplify TCR-beta VDJ regions with primers for the TCR constant region and the 5'RACE anchor. Sample indexes and Illumina adaptors were added in a first PCR, after which library yield was increased in a second PCR. After Ampure bead purification, the TCR product of roughly 650 bp was size-selected on a 2% E-gel SizeSelection system. Before pooling, libraries had their quality checked on a Bioanalyzer, their concentration measured with Qubit, and their quantity determined with the Kapa Library Quantification kit. An Illumina HiSeq 2500 sequenced the libraries paired-end 2 x 150 bp. To increase sequence diversity, roughly 24-32% phiX was spiked into each library pool. As for how the authors treated the data: The UMI-based MiGEC pipeline processed quality-filtered reads and removed over 85% of raw TCR sequences during error correction. VDJ genes were aligned to IMGT germline references, and clonotypes were defined by unique CDR3 amino acid sequence plus V-J genes. Clonal expansion, Shannon diversity and CDR3 relatedness were evaluated with VDJtools (CalcPairwiseDistances, ClusterSamples), while phylogenetic trees were built in CLCbio workbench. Using coefficient-of-variation modelling across technical triplicates, the study counted a clone as expanded if it had at least 8 unique UMIs. In-frame beta chains were kept once TCRdb had trimmed the public reads at Q25 with fastp and called clones with MiXCR. All rows with the same CDR3 protein become a single entry with the most common DNA and genes. The V and J calls reflect TCRdb's pipeline rather than the authors' work. The sample table contains about 27,000 distinct CDR3 sequences; only one count was recorded for around 3.4% of them. The ten largest clones capture 7% of the sample.

Summary of the overall study and its limitations: No association of the MS cluster with clinical or MRI features was observed, and the need for larger cohorts was stated by the authors. Phylogenetic analysis grouped repertoires from 18 of 34 MS patients into a cluster of related CDR3 sequences, suggesting a possible repertoire-level signature. TCR clonal expansion was highest in HAM/TSP patients and lowest in MS patients, with MS patients falling below even healthy controls. Across subjects, expanded clones never shared an identical CDR3 amino acid sequence, which suggests that the TCR-beta repertoires in every group were private.

For the unsorted PBMC libraries, 2 million PBMCs were stored in RNAlater at -80 degrees C until RNA extraction and were used to generate the libraries. The multiple sclerosis patients were enrolled in a US clinical protocol that used magnetic resonance imaging to evaluate disease progression. Peripheral blood was subjected to Ficoll-Hypaque density gradient centrifugation to isolate PBMCs, which were then cryopreserved in liquid nitrogen. The sequence links TRBV20-1 to TRBJ2-5, with TRBD2 identical over 13 junction bases. The clonotype comes from a woman in her twenties or thirties with multiple sclerosis. Specimen: PBMCs. The CDR3 in this case is CSARSTSGRSMLEETQYF. The bases are TGCAGTGCTAGATCGACTAGCGGGAGGTCGATGTTGGAAGAGACCCAGTACTTC.